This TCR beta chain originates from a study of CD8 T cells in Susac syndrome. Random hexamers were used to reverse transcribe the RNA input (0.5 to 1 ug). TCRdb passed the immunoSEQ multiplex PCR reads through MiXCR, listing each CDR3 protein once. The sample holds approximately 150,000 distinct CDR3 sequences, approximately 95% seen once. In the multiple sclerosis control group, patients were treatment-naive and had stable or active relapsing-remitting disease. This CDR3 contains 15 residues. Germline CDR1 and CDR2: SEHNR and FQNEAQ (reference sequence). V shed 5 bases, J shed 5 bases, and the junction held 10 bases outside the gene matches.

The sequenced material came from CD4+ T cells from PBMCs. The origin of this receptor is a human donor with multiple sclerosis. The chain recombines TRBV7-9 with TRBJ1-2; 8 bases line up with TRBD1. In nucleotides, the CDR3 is TGTGCCAGCAGCCTAGGACAGGGTGGGGGATATGGCTACACCTTC. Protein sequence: CASSLGQGGGYGYTF. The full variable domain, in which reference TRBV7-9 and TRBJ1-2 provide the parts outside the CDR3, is DTGVSQNPRHKITKRGQNVTFRCDPISEHNRLYWYRQTLGQGPEFLTYFQNEAQLEKSRLLSDRFSAERPKGSFSTLEIQRTEQGDSAMYLCASSLGQGGGYGYTFGSGTRLTVV.